This T cell receptor beta chain was captured by sequencing in a study of cytomegalovirus exposure and HLA in healthy donors. PCR was performed using 60 Vbeta and 13 Jbeta primers. Original handling: In a later analysis, of roughly 73 million unique beta chains, some 10 million appeared in at least two donors. TCRdb keeps only in-frame clones here, not all; method: immunoSEQ multiplex PCR. The D gene and trimming were derived from the DNA, and the V and J assignments and clone size from that table. The sample has approximately 120,000 clones, 70% to 80% seen once. A note on this clone: What it recognizes is unknown.

Whole-study results and caveats: Association of a missense DCLRE1C variant with TCR beta V- and J-gene trimming was reported in a later analysis.

This TCR derives from a man aged 35-49 years in good health and CMV-seronegative. The sequenced sample was PBMCs.

CDR3 in amino acids: CALRISPYGYTF. CDR3 coding DNA: TGTGCCCTCAGGATAAGCCCCTATGGCTACACCTTC. The V gene is TRBV7-9, the J gene TRBJ1-2, with unresolved D. V lost 11 bases and J 4 bases, leaving 14 bases between the germline ends. There are 12 residues in the CDR3. Germline V gives CDR1 SEHNR, CDR2 FQNEAQ (reference sequence).